This TCR beta chain derives from a study of regulatory and conventional T cells in RAG deficiency. Study outcomes and limitations: In Omenn syndrome, Treg and Tconv repertoires overlapped >90%. Shannon entropy fell and Simpson indices rose in RAG-deficient patients.

Comment on this clone: The antigen remains undetermined.

Here immunoSEQ multiplex PCR was the method, and the copy in TCRdb shows in-frame clones only, minus some. The table has 30,000 to 35,000 clones, approximately 90% seen once. Germline CDR1 is SEHNR and CDR2 is FQNEAQ (reference sequence). The CDR3 has 16 residues. Trimming removed 0 bases at V and 0 bases at J, with 9 bases between. These same data were also listed under a study on regulatory T cells. As that study records: Primers: 52 TRBV forward and 13 TRBJ reverse.

Sequences were obtained from CD8+ T cells sorted from blood. The TCR was taken from a human donor in good health. The gene calls are TRBV7-9 and TRBJ2-1, with D perhaps matching TRBD1 or TRBD2 (5 bases each). The CDR3 spells CASSLARGGSYNEQFF. The CDR3 region has the DNA TGTGCCAGCAGCTTAGCGCGTGGGGGCTCCTACAATGAGCAGTTCTTC.